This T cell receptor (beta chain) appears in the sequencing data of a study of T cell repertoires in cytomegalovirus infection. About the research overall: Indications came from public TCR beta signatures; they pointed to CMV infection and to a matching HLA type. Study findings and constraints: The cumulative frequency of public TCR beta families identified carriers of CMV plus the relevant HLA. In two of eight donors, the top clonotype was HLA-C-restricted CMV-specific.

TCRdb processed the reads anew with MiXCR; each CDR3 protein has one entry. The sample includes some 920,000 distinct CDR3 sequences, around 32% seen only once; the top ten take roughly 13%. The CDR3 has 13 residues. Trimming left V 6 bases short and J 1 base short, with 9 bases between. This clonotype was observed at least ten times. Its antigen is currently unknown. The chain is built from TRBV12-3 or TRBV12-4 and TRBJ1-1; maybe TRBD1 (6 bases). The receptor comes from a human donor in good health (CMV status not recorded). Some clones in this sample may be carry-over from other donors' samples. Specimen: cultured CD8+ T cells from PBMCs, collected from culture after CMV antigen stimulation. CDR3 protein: CASRQGRNTEAFF. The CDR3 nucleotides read TGTGCCAGCAGACAGGGCAGGAACACTGAAGCTTTCTTT.